This T cell receptor beta chain was identified during a study of blood T cell repertoires in COVID-19. About the study: The United States, Italy and Spain provided the acute and convalescent COVID-19 samples. T cells, B-cell-depleted T cells, or PBMCs supplied cDNA or gDNA.

Method: immunoSEQ multiplex PCR; TCRdb's copy keeps in-frame clones and lacks some. The table shows approximately 160,000 clones, with roughly 86% occurring only once. CDR1 and CDR2 (germline): MNHEY, SVGAGI. The CDR3 runs to 14 residues. J was trimmed by 2 bases and V by 6 bases; bases with no gene match: 5. This chain connects TRBV6-5 to TRBJ2-7; 9 bases are a match to TRBD1. The clonotype comes from a man in his sixties with COVID-19, enrolled during active disease. Specimen: peripheral blood. The DNA of the CDR3 is TGTGCCAGCAGCACCGGGACAGGGACCTACGAGCAGTACTTC. It specifies CASSTGTGTYEQYF.